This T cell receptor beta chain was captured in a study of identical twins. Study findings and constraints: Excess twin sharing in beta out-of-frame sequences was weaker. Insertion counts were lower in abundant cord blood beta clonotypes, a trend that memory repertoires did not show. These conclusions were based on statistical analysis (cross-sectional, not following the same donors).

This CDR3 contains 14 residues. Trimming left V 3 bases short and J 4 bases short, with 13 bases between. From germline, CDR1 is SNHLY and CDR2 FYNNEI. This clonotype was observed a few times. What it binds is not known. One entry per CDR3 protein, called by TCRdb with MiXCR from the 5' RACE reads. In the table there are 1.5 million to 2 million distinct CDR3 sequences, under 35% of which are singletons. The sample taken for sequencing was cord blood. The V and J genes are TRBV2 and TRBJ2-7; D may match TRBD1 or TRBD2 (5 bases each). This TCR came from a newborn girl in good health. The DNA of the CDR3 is TGTGCCAGCAGTGATCAGGGTGAGGGGTACGAGCAGTACTTC. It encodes CASSDQGEGYEQYF.